These 16 T cell receptor beta chains share one sample of origin, sequenced in a study of regulatory T cells in long-lasting Graves disease. Libraries of TCR beta came from iRepertoire HTBI primers plus Arm-PCR of CDR3 regions. TCRdb passed the multiplex PCR reads through MiXCR, listing each CDR3 protein once. This table holds some 250,000 distinct CDR3 sequences, 20% to 25% found once. Time point defined: newly diagnosed GD, antithyroid drugs for less than 3 months. The TCR library was made from RNA that had been extracted from PBMCs in TRIzol. The sequencing here drew on peripheral blood mononuclear cells (PBMCs), taken at new diagnosis, from a patient treated with antithyroid drugs. These receptors came from a female donor with Graves disease.

This clonotype was picked up many times. Possible read error: a much larger clone is one base away. The chain carries TRBV11-2 and TRBJ2-1; D perhaps matches TRBD2 (6 bases). The CDR3 consists of 14 residues. Germline assignment: CDR1 SGHAT and CDR2 FQNNGV. The CDR3 DNA reads TGTGCCAGCAACTTAGGAGGGACTGTCAATGAGCAGTTCTTC. The encoded protein is CASNLGGTVNEQFF.

This clonotype was picked up many times. This chain joins TRBV7-8 and TRBJ2-3, with D possibly TRBD1 on 5 matching bases. Trimming cost V 2 bases and J 1 base, with 16 bases left between them. Germline V gives CDR1 SGHVS, CDR2 FQNEAQ. This CDR3 is 17 amino acids long. In DNA, the CDR3 is TGTGCCAGCAGCTTATCCCCCAGGGTCGAAGGCACAGATACGCAGTATTTT. This encodes CASSLSPRVEGTDTQYF.

This clonotype was observed a few times. The rearrangement joins TRBV4-2 to TRBJ2-5; D unresolved. Trimming shortened V by 0 bases and J by 2 bases, and 13 bases separated the two germline ends. Germline values: CDR1 LGHNA, CDR2 YNFKEQ. The CDR3 is made up of 16 amino acids. The CDR3 sequence is CASSQEISNGQETQYF. The CDR3 DNA is TGTGCCAGCAGCCAAGAAATCAGCAACGGACAAGAGACCCAGTACTTC.

This clonotype has just one count. This rearrangement joins TRBV7-2 to TRBJ2-7, with TRBD2 identical over 9 bases. The V and J ends lost 3 bases and 5 bases, in that order; junction bases with no gene match: 5. CDR3 size: 14 residues. Germline values: CDR1 SGHTA, CDR2 FQGNSA. The CDR3 protein is CASSFSGGRDEQYF. The CDR3 bases are TGTGCCAGCAGCTTTAGCGGGGGACGCGACGAGCAGTACTTC.

This clonotype was seen ten or more times. This chain connects TRBV7-2 to TRBJ2-1, with D maybe TRBD2 (5 bases). The CDR3 consists of 15 residues. CDR1 is SGHTA and CDR2 is FQGNSA in the germline V gene. With 3 bases removed from V and 4 bases from J, the gap between germline ends came to 13 bases. The CDR3 here is CASSFGVPEYNEQFF. The CDR3 DNA reads as TGTGCCAGCAGCTTCGGGGTACCGGAGTACAATGAGCAGTTCTTC.

There are many counts of this clonotype. It may be a read error: a sequence one base away is much more abundant. This chain uses TRBV7-2 with TRBJ2-5; perhaps TRBD1 as D (7 bases). Trimming removed 5 bases from V and 7 bases from J, with 23 bases in between. The CDR3 runs to 16 residues. Germline V gene sequence: CDR1 SGHTA, CDR2 FQGNSA. The CDR3 is CASSPEGAGWEGTQYF. As DNA, the CDR3 is TGTGCCAGCAGCCCGGAGGGGGCGGGTTGGGAAGGGACCCAGTACTTC. The full variable domain, completed using reference TRBV7-2 and TRBJ2-5, is GAGVSQSPSNKVTEKGKDVELRCDPISGHTALYWYRQSLGQGLEFLIYFQGNSAPDKSGLPSDRFSAERTGGSVSTLTIQRTQQEDSAVYLCASSPEGAGWEGTQYFGPGTRLLVL.

This clonotype was counted many times. The chain carries TRBV7-3 and TRBJ2-7; D not certain. V was clipped by 1 base and J by 3 bases, with 13 bases between them. The CDR3 is made up of 15 amino acids. Germline V lookup: CDR1 SGHTA, CDR2 FQGTGA. CDR3 DNA sequence: TGTGCCAGCAGCTTAATGACCAGGACCCACTACGAGCAGTACTTC. Translation gives CASSLMTRTHYEQYF.

This clonotype was picked up a small number of times. This chain joins TRBV4-2 and TRBJ2-7, with TRBD2 matching 15 bases. CDR3 length: 18 amino acids. Germline V CDR1 and CDR2: LGHNA, YNFKEQ. V lost 4 bases and J lost 6; bases outside the gene matches: 13. Here the CDR3 reads CASSRGGTSGGSQSEQYF. As DNA, the CDR3 is TGTGCCAGCAGCCGGGGCGGGACTAGCGGGGGGTCCCAATCCGAGCAGTACTTC.

The chain joins TRBV25-1 to TRBJ2-3; perhaps TRBD1 as D (5 bases). The CDR3 sequence is 13 residues long. Per germline, CDR1 MGHDK and CDR2 SYGVNS. V was cut by 8 bases and J by 6 bases, with 15 bases left in between. CDR3 protein: CASYNQGTDTQYF. The CDR3 bases are TGTGCCAGCTATAACCAGGGTACTGATACGCAGTATTTT. Drawing the rest from reference TRBV25-1 and TRBJ2-3, the complete variable domain is EADIYQTPRYLVIGTGKKITLECSQTMGHDKMYWYQQDPGMELHLIHYSYGVNSTEKGDLSSESTVSRIRTEHFPLTLESARPSHTSQYLCASYNQGTDTQYFGPGTRLTVL.

The sample holds many counts of this clonotype. This chain joins TRBV7-7 and TRBJ2-2, with 8 bases that match TRBD2. Germline V gives CDR1 SSHAT, CDR2 FNYEAQ (reference sequence). The length of the CDR3 is 15 residues. The J segment lost 5 bases and the V segment lost 4 bases, leaving 6 bases of the junction unmatched. For the CDR3, the DNA is TGTGCCAGCAGCTCCGGGGGGGCGATAACCGGGGAGCTGTTTTTT. Translating it yields CASSSGGAITGELFF.

This clonotype was recorded at least ten times. The chain recombines TRBV5-1 with TRBJ1-5, with TRBD1 as a possible D gene (5 bases). CDR3 length equals 15 residues. Deletions cut 4 bases from V and 1 base from J, with 12 bases between. Germline values: CDR1 SGHRS, CDR2 YFSETQ. The CDR3 reads CASSMDTGSNQPQHF. CDR3 bases: TGCGCCAGCAGCATGGACACGGGGAGCAATCAGCCCCAGCATTTT.

The table lists this clonotype with many counts. The gene calls are TRBV15 and TRBJ2-3, with D tentatively TRBD1 (5 bases). The CDR3 is 17 residues long. Germline CDR1 and CDR2: LNHNV and YYDKDF (reference sequence). V was cut by 0 bases and J by 3 bases, with 16 bases left in between. The CDR3 region has the DNA TGTGCCACCAGCAGAGATCCCCGGGCAGGGCGGACAGATACGCAGTATTTT. It yields the protein CATSRDPRAGRTDTQYF. Based on the CDR3 plus reference TRBV15 and TRBJ2-3, the full variable domain is DAMVIQNPRYQVTQFGKPVTLSCSQTLNHNVMYWYQQKSSQAPKLLFHYYDKDFNNEADTPDNFQSRRPNTSFCFLDIRSPGLGDTAMYLCATSRDPRAGRTDTQYFGPGTRLTVL.

This clonotype was counted at least ten times. This chain joins TRBV5-1 and TRBJ1-5, with D unresolved. This CDR3 spans 13 amino acids. V was trimmed by 0 bases and J by 6 bases, leaving 7 bases between them. Germline CDR1 SGHRS, CDR2 YFSETQ. CDR3 residues: CASSLEVGQPQHF. The CDR3 DNA sequence: TGCGCCAGCAGCTTGGAGGTCGGTCAGCCCCAGCATTTT.

V and J are TRBV3-1 and TRBJ2-5; no clear D. This CDR3 is built from 12 residues. Germline loops: CDR1 LGHDT, CDR2 YNNKEL (reference sequence). Trimming left V 6 bases short and J 13 bases short, with 18 bases between. The CDR3: CASSPNRRSRYF. In DNA form, the CDR3 reads TGTGCCAGCAGTCCCAACCGGCGGAGTCGGTACTTC.

This clonotype was seen at least ten times. In nucleotides, the CDR3 is TGTGCCAGCAGTGAATTGCGGGGTGGGGGGGAGACCCAGTACTTC. This codes for CASSELRGGGETQYF. The chain combines TRBV2 with TRBJ2-5; the D gene is possibly TRBD2 (6 bases). Trimming took off 2 bases at V and 5 bases at J, with 15 bases between the two ends. The germline CDR1 and CDR2 sequences are SNHLY and FYNNEI. This CDR3 is 15 amino acids long.

This clonotype was seen a handful of times. The chain links TRBV4-3 to TRBJ2-3, with unresolved D. CDR1 is LGHNA and CDR2 is YSLEER in the germline V gene. The CDR3 has 17 residues. The germline V and J ends were trimmed by 0 bases and 3 bases, with 16 bases remaining between them. CDR3 DNA sequence: TGCGCCAGCAGCCAAGAGTCACCCGGCCTAGGGACAGATACGCAGTATTTT. As protein: CASSQESPGLGTDTQYF.